What follows are 26 T cell receptor beta chains derived from one specimen sequenced in a study of vaccination effects on CD4 cells after COVID-19. ViraFEST used viral peptide pools to expand antigen-specific CD4+ T cells before sequencing. Isolation of CD4+ T cells took place after approximately 10 days of culture. Two doses of BNT162b2 or mRNA-1273 vaccine were administered to participants. No antigen has been assigned to these receptors. Clones were sequenced by immunoSEQ multiplex PCR, and TCRdb holds only the in-frame ones, with some missing. The sample has tens of thousands of clones, around 80% seen once. Here the sequenced sample was CD4+ T cells from PBMCs cultured with HCoV-229E spike peptides, taken after COVID-19 vaccination. These receptors all come from a human donor who received a COVID-19 vaccine.

V usage is TRBV3-1 (or the pseudogene TRBV3-2) and J usage is TRBJ2-5; 10 bases map to TRBD2. V shed 5 bases and J 5 bases; nucleotides not matched to a gene: 8. CDR1 is LGHDT and CDR2 is YNNKEL in the germline V gene (reference sequence). The CDR3 is made up of 15 amino acids. The CDR3 spells CASSMSGGARETQYF. As DNA, the CDR3 is TGTGCCAGCAGCATGAGCGGGGGGGCCCGGGAGACCCAGTACTTC.

Only one count was recorded for this clone. The V call is TRBV28, the J call TRBJ2-5; 8 bases are shared with TRBD1. The CDR3 length is 15 residues. Trimming took 4 bases from V and 5 from J; bases not matched to a gene: 9. Germline V gives CDR1 MDHEN, CDR2 SYDVKM. CDR3 nucleotides: TGTGCCAGCAGTTACCTCAGACAGGGGAGGGAGACCCAGTACTTC. Translation: CASSYLRQGRETQYF.

The J gene is TRBJ2-7, the V gene TRBV18; 10 bases are a match to TRBD1. Germline CDR1 KGHSH, CDR2 LQKENI. V shed 3 bases, J shed 7 bases, and the junction held 3 bases outside the gene matches. The CDR3 runs to 13 residues. The CDR3 DNA reads TGTGCCAGCTCACCCGACAGGGGGCTTGAGCAGTACGTC. As protein: CASSPDRGLEQYV.

The chain links TRBV2 to TRBJ2-2, with D possibly being TRBD1 (5 bases). This CDR3 region has 15 residues. The germline V and J ends were trimmed by 3 bases and 5 bases, with 13 bases remaining between them. Germline-derived CDR1 and CDR2 are SNHLY and FYNNEI. In DNA, the CDR3 is TGTGCCAGCAGTGACGTAGGGGCCCGGACCGGGGAGCTGTTTTTT. This gives the protein CASSDVGARTGELFF.

CDR3 sequence: CASSLRGGKDTQYF. The CDR3 DNA follows: TGTGCCAGCAGCTTGCGGGGGGGCAAAGATACGCAGTATTTT. J is TRBJ2-3 and V is TRBV7-2, with 9 nucleotides matching TRBD2. Per the germline V gene, CDR1 is SGHTA and CDR2 is FQGNSA. The length of the CDR3 is 14 residues. V trimming: 3 bases; J trimming: 5 bases; junction bases outside the gene matches: 3.

The chain couples TRBV6-5 to TRBJ1-4, with D unresolved. Germline CDR1 MNHEY, CDR2 SVGAGI. The CDR3 runs to 14 residues. Trimming left V 8 bases short and J 0 bases short, with 10 bases between. This CDR3 reads CASCLTATNEKLFF. In nucleotides, the CDR3 is TGTGCCAGCTGCCTGACGGCAACTAATGAAAAACTGTTTTTT.

This clone was detected a few times. The chain joins TRBV9 to TRBJ1-1, with unresolved D. V was pared by 4 bases and J by 1 base, with 11 bases between. The CDR3 has 14 residues. Germline CDR1 reads SGDLS; CDR2 reads YYNGEE. This chain's CDR3 is CASSPSIRNTEAFF. The DNA for the CDR3 is TGTGCCAGCAGCCCATCGATACGGAACACTGAAGCTTTCTTT. Supplemented by reference TRBV9 and TRBJ1-1, the full variable domain reads DSGVTQTPKHLITATGQRVTLRCSPRSGDLSVYWYQQSLDQGLQFLIQYYNGEERAKGNILERFSAQQFPDLHSELNLSSLELGDSALYFCASSPSIRNTEAFFGQGTRLTVV.

CDR3 protein: CASSFETGNKEYTGELFF. In DNA form, the CDR3 reads TGCGCCAGCAGCTTCGAAACAGGAAATAAAGAGTACACCGGGGAGCTGTTTTTT. The chain employs TRBV5-1 and TRBJ2-2, with a possible D match to TRBD1 (5 bases). V lost 2 bases and J 3 bases, leaving 20 bases between the germline ends. The CDR3 has 18 residues. From germline, CDR1 is SGHRS and CDR2 YFSETQ. Based on the CDR3 plus reference TRBV5-1 and TRBJ2-2, the full variable domain is KAGVTQTPRYLIKTRGQQVTLSCSPISGHRSVSWYQQTPGQGLQFLFEYFSETQRNKGNFPGRFSGRQFSNSRSEMNVSTLELGDSALYLCASSFETGNKEYTGELFFGEGSRLTVL.

The chain recombines TRBV2 with TRBJ1-4; a weak D match, TRBD1 (5 bases). V lost 8 bases and J 8 bases, leaving 9 bases between the germline ends. Germline V lookup: CDR1 SNHLY, CDR2 FYNNEI. The CDR3 loop spans 11 amino acids. The CDR3 spells CASRDLEKLFF. CDR3 nucleotides: TGTGCCAGCCGGGACCTAGAAAAACTGTTTTTT.

The genes are TRBV2 and TRBJ2-7; 10 bases fit TRBD1. The V segment lost 7 bases and the J segment 1 base; nucleotides outside the gene matches: 10. CDR1 and CDR2 from the germline V gene are SNHLY and FYNNEI. This CDR3 contains 16 residues. The CDR3 DNA sequence: TGTGCCAGCAAAGATGTTGGGACAGGGGCTTCCTACGAGCAGTACGTC. Translation gives CASKDVGTGASYEQYV.

V usage is TRBV18 and J usage is TRBJ1-1, with TRBD1 matching over 7 bases. The J segment lost 0 bases and the V segment lost 3 bases, leaving 1 base of the junction unmatched. Germline CDR1 KGHSH, CDR2 LQKENI. This CDR3 is 14 amino acids long. CDR3 region: CASSPGQVNTEAFF. In DNA, the CDR3 is TGTGCCAGCTCACCCGGACAGGTGAACACTGAAGCTTTCTTT.

The chain recombines TRBV28 with TRBJ2-7; 10 bases match TRBD2. Trimming took 7 bases from V and 0 from J; bases not matched to a gene: 18. There are 19 residues in the CDR3. The germline V gene has CDR1 MDHEN and CDR2 SYDVKM. The CDR3 nucleotides are TGTGCCAGCAACGGGGACCCTCGAACCCTAGCGGGGGCCTCCTACGAGCAGTACGTC. This gives the protein CASNGDPRTLAGASYEQYV.

This chain connects TRBV19 to TRBJ1-5; 7 bases agree with TRBD1. Germline trimming cut 3 bases from V and 0 bases from J; bases unmatched to any gene: 8. The CDR3 covers 17 residues. The germline gives CDR1 LNHDA, CDR2 SQIVND (reference sequence). CDR3 DNA sequence: TGTGCCAGTAGTATCCCTCGGGGACAGACTAGCAATCAGCCCCAGCATTTT. Translating gives CASSIPRGQTSNQPQHF.

The chain couples TRBV27 to TRBJ2-2; D might be TRBD1 or TRBD2, each matching 5 bases. The germline V and J ends were trimmed by 6 bases and 0 bases, with 11 bases remaining between them. Germline V gives CDR1 MNHEY, CDR2 SMNVEV (reference sequence). The CDR3 has 15 amino acids. CDR3 nucleotides: TGTGCCAGCAGATCCGGGACGGCGAACACCGGGGAGCTGTTTTTT. It encodes CASRSGTANTGELFF.

The CDR3 sequence: CASYGAGDNTEAFF. The DNA for the CDR3 is TGTGCCAGCTACGGCGCGGGTGATAACACTGAAGCTTTCTTT. The chain is built from TRBV5-8 and TRBJ1-1; no clear D. V was pared by 7 bases and J by 2 bases, with 15 bases between. CDR1 is SGHTS and CDR2 is YDEGEE in the germline V gene. The CDR3 is 14 residues long.

The rearrangement joins TRBV9 to TRBJ1-1; no definite D call. V dropped 0 bases and J dropped 5 bases, with 14 bases sitting between them. The CDR3 has 15 residues. Germline CDR1 reads SGDLS; CDR2 reads YYNGEE. Here the CDR3 reads CASSVVSGVSTEAFF. The CDR3 DNA sequence: TGTGCCAGCAGCGTAGTATCTGGAGTTTCGACTGAAGCTTTCTTT.

The V gene is TRBV5-6, the J gene TRBJ1-5; 8 bases match TRBD1. Germline-derived CDR1 and CDR2 are SGHDT and YYEEEE. The CDR3 contains 14 residues. After removal of 2 bases from V and 6 bases from J, the junction contained 4 bases not matched to a gene. The CDR3 DNA follows: TGTGCCAGCAGCTTTTCAGGGGGCCTTCAGCCCCAGCATTTT. It yields the protein CASSFSGGLQPQHF.

J is TRBJ2-3 and V is TRBV15; D not certain. The CDR3 length is 13 residues. The V gene lost 3 bases and the J gene lost 0 bases, with 4 bases spanning the gap. The germline gives CDR1 LNHNV, CDR2 YYDKDF (reference sequence). The CDR3 loop is CATSRDSTDTQYF. As DNA, the CDR3 is TGTGCCACCAGCAGGGACAGCACAGATACGCAGTATTTT.

The DNA of the CDR3 is TGTGCCAGCAGTTCTAGCGGGGGAACGTATGAGCAGTTCTTC. Amino acids: CASSSSGGTYEQFF. The chain employs TRBV28 and TRBJ2-1, with 10 bases lining up with TRBD2. Trimming at V came to 4 bases and at J to 8 bases, leaving 5 bases not matched to a gene. The CDR3 loop spans 14 amino acids. The germline V gene encodes CDR1 MDHEN and CDR2 SYDVKM.

The CDR3 spells CASVERGPYNEQFF. For the CDR3, the DNA is TGTGCCAGCGTGGAGCGGGGGCCTTACAATGAGCAGTTCTTC. V usage is TRBV2 and J usage is TRBJ2-1; 8 positions match TRBD2. Losses at the gene ends were 8 bases for V and 4 bases for J; bases not matched to a gene: 7. CDR1 SNHLY and CDR2 FYNNEI come from the germline V gene. This CDR3 has 14 amino acids.

This chain uses TRBV7-2 with TRBJ2-5, with TRBD2 matching over 11 bases. In germline, CDR1 is SGHTA, CDR2 FQGNSA. The junction had 8 bases not matched to a gene; V was cut back by 6 bases and J by 2 bases. CDR3 size: 16 residues. CDR3 bases: TGTGCCAGCAGACCCACTAGCGGGGGCAAACAAGAGACCCAGTACTTC. Translation: CASRPTSGGKQETQYF.

The chain employs TRBV15 and TRBJ1-1; 9 bases are shared with TRBD1. Per the germline V gene, CDR1 is LNHNV and CDR2 is YYDKDF (reference sequence). The length of the CDR3 is 16 residues. Trimming took 0 bases from V and 11 from J; bases not matched to a gene: 13. Here the CDR3 reads CATSRDTTIIGTGAFF. For the CDR3, the DNA is TGTGCCACCAGCAGAGATACCACAATCATAGGGACAGGGGCTTTCTTT. The complete variable domain, with remaining parts taken from reference TRBV15 and TRBJ1-1, reads DAMVIQNPRYQVTQFGKPVTLSCSQTLNHNVMYWYQQKSSQAPKLLFHYYDKDFNNEADTPDNFQSRRPNTSFCFLDIRSPGLGDTAMYLCATSRDTTIIGTGAFFGQGTRLTVV.

This chain links TRBV7-2 with TRBJ1-1; tentative D call: TRBD1 (6 bases). The CDR3 is made up of 14 amino acids. From germline, CDR1 is SGHTA and CDR2 FQGNSA. V was shortened by 2 bases and J by 7 bases, with 14 bases between the two germline ends. The CDR3 region is CASSLRQGLSEAFF. CDR3 in DNA: TGTGCCAGCAGCTTAAGGCAGGGGCTCAGTGAAGCTTTCTTT.

In regard to this clone: One junction end does not reproduce the germline sequence, and a read error may be involved. The genes are TRBV12-3 or TRBV12-4 and TRBJ1-1, with no clear D. The CDR3 contains 8 residues. CDR3: CATNPGEF. In nucleotides, the CDR3 is TGTGCCACCAACCCCGGGGAGTTT.

Regarding this clone: The junction differs from germline at one of its ends, possibly a read error. This chain links TRBV18 with TRBJ2-2; the match to TRBD1 covers 9 bases. This CDR3 contains 16 residues. The germline V gene encodes CDR1 KGHSH and CDR2 LQKENI. CDR3 in DNA: TGTGCCAGCTCCCCACAGGGGGCAACGACCACCGGGGAGCTGTTTTTT. Protein product: CASSPQGATTTGELFF.

This sequence joins TRBV5-4 and TRBJ2-6; D unresolved. The ends were cut back, 4 bases at V and 0 bases at J, with 8 bases in the middle. This CDR3 is 15 amino acids long. The germline V gene has CDR1 SGHNT and CDR2 YYREEE (reference sequence). CDR3 sequence reads: CASSPKASGANVLTF. For the CDR3, the DNA is TGTGCCAGCAGCCCGAAGGCCTCTGGGGCCAACGTCCTGACTTTC.